This T cell receptor beta chain was documented in a study of Ad26.COV2.S vaccination and SARS-CoV-2 variants. Study information: Donor joined the COV1001 Ad26.COV2.S trial arm. Intramuscular Ad26.COV2.S at 5x10^10 or 1x10^11 viral particles.

Profiling relied on immunoSEQ multiplex PCR, and the TCRdb table lists in-frame clones only, not all of them. The repertoire holds approximately 350,000 clones, about nine tenths seen once, with roughly 3.1% in the top ten. Points from the study as a whole: Total T cell responses, in the TCR breadth and depth analyses, may have been underestimated. Reports say spike-specific CD8+ and CD4+ T cell responses covered substantial breadth after vaccination.

For this clone: Its antigen is as yet unknown.

There are 18 residues in the CDR3. V shed 8 bases, J shed 1 base, and the junction held 10 bases outside the gene matches. Germline CDR1 is SGHTA and CDR2 is FQGNSA. The treatment is: 15 to 20 received Ad26.COV2.S at low or high dose, single or two shots; about 5 received placebo; per-sample allocation not given. Samples were taken on day 63 after the first vaccine or placebo injection. This sequence was found in a person aged 18-60 years who received the Ad26.COV2.S COVID-19 vaccine or a placebo. Sequencing was performed on peripheral blood, taken in a trial of Ad26.COV2.S vaccine versus placebo. The chain carries TRBV7-2 and TRBJ2-1; 14 nucleotides line up with TRBD2. DNA of the CDR3: TGTGCCAGCGTGGGTAGGGGACTAGCGGGGGATTCCTACAATGAGCAGTTCTTC. It specifies CASVGRGLAGDSYNEQFF.